These T cell receptor beta chains were read from a single sample in a study of OX40 agonist ivuxolimab in advanced cancers. Method: immunoSEQ multiplex PCR; TCRdb's copy keeps in-frame clones and lacks some. In the table there are 50,000 to 70,000 clones, nearly 90% of which are singletons. This sample comprised CD4+ or CD8+ T cells sorted from blood, obtained in a trial of the OX40 agonist ivuxolimab. These receptors all come from an adult with an advanced solid tumor such as melanoma, head and neck, liver or kidney cancer. Each CDR3 is given with its conserved first and last residue. The order of the fields is J gene, D gene, V gene, clone size, CDR3 DNA, CDR3 protein. The D gene is left open where the match is weak. The listing skips clone size in some rows; elsewhere it reads once, few, many or a size class.

>TRBJ1-4|-|TRBV13|-
TGTGCCAGCAGCTCCCCGGACGAAGGAAATGAAAAACTGTTTTTT
CASSSPDEGNEKLFF
>TRBJ2-1|-|TRBV7-6|-
TGTGCCAGCAGCAAGGGGGACACAGCCTACAATGAGCAGTTCTTC
CASSKGDTAYNEQFF
>TRBJ2-2|-|TRBV7-2|-
TGTGCCAGCAGCTCCGTCATGGGGGGCTACACCGGGGAGCTGTTTTTT
CASSSVMGGYTGELFF
>TRBJ1-3|-|TRBV11-2|-
TGTGCCACTCTGCAAGGAAACACCATATATTTT
CATLQGNTIYF
>TRBJ2-3|TRBD2|TRBV7-6|-
TGTGCCAGCAGCAACGGACTAGCGGGAGACCTCAAGTATTTT
CASSNGLAGDLKYF
>TRBJ1-1|-|TRBV4-1|-
TGCGCCAGCAGCCCAGGGACATCCCTGAACACTGAAGCTTTCTTT
CASSPGTSLNTEAFF
>TRBJ2-3|-|TRBV9|-
TGTGCCAGCAGCGGAATGGGGGATACGCAGTATTTT
CASSGMGDTQYF
>TRBJ1-1|-|TRBV28|-
TGTGCCAGCAGTTTTACAGCCGTGAACACTGAAGCTTTCTTT
CASSFTAVNTEAFF
>TRBJ1-2|-|TRBV7-2|-
TGTGCCAGCAGCTTAGGAGGGGCGCTGGACTATGGCTACACCTTC
CASSLGGALDYGYTF
>TRBJ1-1|-|TRBV18|-
TGTGCCAGCTCACCACGACGGATTATTGACAATTTGGGGAACACTGAAGCTTTCTTT
CASSPRRIIDNLGNTEAFF
>TRBJ2-7|TRBD2|TRBV5-5|once
TGTGCCAGCAGCTTGACGCCGGGACTATCCTACGAGCAGTACTTC
CASSLTPGLSYEQYF
>TRBJ2-3|-|TRBV29-1|once
TGCAGCGTTATTTGGGGGGCCAGCACAGATACGCAGTATTTT
CSVIWGASTDTQYF
>TRBJ1-3|-|TRBV5-4|many
TGTGCCAGCAGCTTCTCAGGCCTTGGAAACACCATATATTTT
CASSFSGLGNTIYF
>TRBJ1-5|-|TRBV28|-
TGTGCCAGCAGTACGCCACCGGAGTCAGTGGGGAATCAGCCCCAGCATTTT
CASSTPPESVGNQPQHF
>TRBJ1-1|TRBD1|TRBV2|-
TGTGCCAGCAGCACCCCCGGGACAGGGGACACTGAAGCTTTCTTT
CASSTPGTGDTEAFF
>TRBJ2-1|TRBD2|TRBV7-9|-
TGTGCCAGCAGCTTGATCCCCGGGGGAGGGAGAAGGGATGATGAGCAGTTCTTC
CASSLIPGGGRRDDEQFF
>TRBJ2-1|-|TRBV7-9|-
TGTGCCGGTGGGGAGAGATACAATGAGCAGTTCTTC
CAGGERYNEQFF
>TRBJ2-7|-|TRBV28|-
TGTGCCAGCCCCGGGAGTTTTCGCGGCCGACTATTTAGGTACTTC
CASPGSFRGRLFRYF
>TRBJ2-7|-|TRBV5-5|-
TGTGCCAGCAGCTTAGGACGGTACTCCTACGAGCAGTACTTC
CASSLGRYSYEQYF
>TRBJ2-2|TRBD2|TRBV29-1|-
TGCAGCGTTGAAAGGCTAGCGGGGAACACCGGGGAGCTGTTTTTT
CSVERLAGNTGELFF
>TRBJ2-1|-|TRBV27|once
TGTGCCAGCAGTCTCCAGGGCGGGGATACAAACAATGAGCAGTTCTTC
CASSLQGGDTNNEQFF
>TRBJ1-6|-|TRBV6-6|-
TGTGCCAGCAGTTATGGGGAGAGCTCCTATAATTCACCCCTCCACTTT
CASSYGESSYNSPLHF